One sample yielded the 26 T cell receptor beta chains listed below, sequenced in a study of T cells after yellow fever vaccination. TCRdb called the 5' RACE reads again in MiXCR, with one record for every CDR3 protein. Of about 160,000 distinct CDR3 sequences listed, 6% to 7.5% are singletons. The sequencing used CD4+ T cells sorted from PBMCs, collected 5 days after the first yellow fever vaccination. These receptors originate from a man between 18 and 35 years old who received the YFV17D yellow fever vaccine.

This clonotype was detected ten times or more. The chain uses TRBV5-6 and TRBJ1-4; D possibly corresponds to TRBD1 (5 bases). The germline CDR1 and CDR2 sequences are SGHDT and YYEEEE. The CDR3 extends over 14 amino acids. V lost 0 bases to trimming and J lost 7 bases, with 10 bases between them. The CDR3 DNA reads as TGTGCCAGCAGCTTGGCGGGGGTCCCTGAAAAACTGTTTTTT. Translating it yields CASSLAGVPEKLFF. Full variable domain (remainder filled in from reference TRBV5-6 and TRBJ1-4): DAGVTQSPTHLIKTRGQQVTLRCSPKSGHDTVSWYQQALGQGPQFIFQYYEEEERQRGNFPDRFSGHQFPNYSSELNVNALLLGDSALYLCASSLAGVPEKLFFGSGTQLSVL.

As for this clonotype: A junction end diverges from the germline sequence, so it may reflect a read error. The chain employs TRBV7-9 and TRBJ1-4; TRBD1 agrees at 8 bases. The CDR3 runs to 16 residues. Germline V lookup: CDR1 SEHNR, CDR2 FQNEAQ (reference sequence). CDR3 coding DNA: TGTGGCAGCAGCACCGCCGGACAGGGCAGTGAAGAAAAACTGTTTTTT. The encoded protein is CGSSTAGQGSEEKLFF.

This clonotype was seen a handful of times. The chain recombines TRBV7-8 with TRBJ2-7; 9 nucleotides align to TRBD1. The CDR3 has 13 residues. Looked up from germline, CDR1 is SGHVS and CDR2 is FQNEAQ. After removal of 5 bases from V and 6 bases from J, the junction contained 5 bases not matched to a gene. The CDR3 DNA is TGTGCCAGCAGCCGAGGACAGGGGATCGAGCAGTACGTC. Its protein product is CASSRGQGIEQYV.

This clonotype was observed many times. The chain employs TRBV5-4 and TRBJ1-3, with D maybe TRBD1 (6 bases). CDR1 is SGHNT and CDR2 is YYREEE in the germline V gene (reference sequence). V lost 3 bases, J lost 7 bases, and 14 bases lay in between. This CDR3 comprises 14 residues. CDR3 in amino acids: CASSSEGGSNTIYF. The CDR3 nucleotides read TGTGCCAGCAGCTCGGAGGGGGGGAGTAACACCATATATTTT. The whole variable domain, remainder taken from reference TRBV5-4 and TRBJ1-3, is ETGVTQSPTHLIKTRGQQVTLRCSSQSGHNTVSWYQQALGQGPQFIFQYYREEENGRGNFPPRFSGLQFPNYSSELNVNALELDDSALYLCASSSEGGSNTIYFGEGSWLTVV.

This clonotype was counted a few times. The chain uses TRBV7-9 and TRBJ1-6, with D possibly TRBD1 on 5 matching bases. V was clipped by 5 bases and J by 6 bases, with 17 bases between them. This CDR3 is built from 16 residues. From germline, CDR1 is SEHNR and CDR2 FQNEAQ (reference sequence). CDR3 nucleotides: TGTGCCAGCAGCCGCGACAGTACGGGCCGTAATTCACCCCTCCACTTT. Translation gives CASSRDSTGRNSPLHF.

The genes are TRBV10-3 and TRBJ1-2; 7 nucleotides agree with TRBD1. The CDR3 is 15 amino acids. Germline lookup yields CDR1 ENHRY and CDR2 SYGVKD. With 10 bases clipped from V and 4 bases from J, the junction kept 15 bases outside the gene matches. CDR3: CATAYSGTEFYGYTF. The CDR3 DNA sequence: TGTGCCACCGCGTACTCCGGGACAGAGTTCTATGGCTACACCTTC.

This clonotype was seen repeatedly, ten times or more. The gene calls are TRBV12-3 or TRBV12-4 and TRBJ1-2, with 7 bases aligning to TRBD1. This CDR3 comprises 13 residues. V lost 6 bases to trimming and J lost 4 bases; unmatched junction nucleotides: 5. CDR3 in DNA: TGTGCCAGCAGGGAGGGGGCCGGCTATGGCTACACCTTC. Translated, it gives CASREGAGYGYTF.

This clonotype was counted ten times or more. V and J are TRBV5-1 and TRBJ2-1; D perhaps matches TRBD2 (6 bases). Trimming took off 5 bases at V and 9 bases at J, with 18 bases between the two ends. Germline V gene sequence: CDR1 SGHRS, CDR2 YFSETQ. CDR3 length: 14 amino acids. CDR3 DNA sequence: TGCGCCAGCAGACCACTAGCAGTGGGAGGTGAGCAGTTCTTC. This encodes CASRPLAVGGEQFF. Variable domain in full (rest from reference TRBV5-1 and TRBJ2-1): KAGVTQTPRYLIKTRGQQVTLSCSPISGHRSVSWYQQTPGQGLQFLFEYFSETQRNKGNFPGRFSGRQFSNSRSEMNVSTLELGDSALYLCASRPLAVGGEQFFGPGTRLTVL.

This clonotype was observed many times. CDR3 region: CSARVSGTDTQYF. CDR3 in DNA: TGCAGTGCTAGGGTCTCAGGGACAGATACGCAGTATTTT. V gene TRBV20-1 combines with J gene TRBJ2-3; maybe TRBD1 (5 bases). The CDR3 spans 13 residues. Germline lookup yields CDR1 DFQATT and CDR2 SNEGSKA (reference sequence). The ends were cut back, 3 bases at V and 3 bases at J, with 10 bases in the middle.

In its sample, this clonotype was seen many times. The V call is TRBV6-2 or TRBV6-3, the J call TRBJ2-3; D is unclear. Trimming shortened V by 8 bases and J by 0 bases, and 15 bases separated the two germline ends. Germline V gene data show CDR1 as MNHEY and CDR2 as SVGEGT. CDR3 size: 15 residues. Here the CDR3 reads CASGYGQTSTDTQYF. The CDR3, as DNA: TGTGCCAGCGGCTACGGCCAAACAAGCACAGATACGCAGTATTTT.

The gene calls are TRBV5-1 and TRBJ2-1; TRBD1 or TRBD2 may be the D gene (6 bases each). The CDR3 contains 15 residues. Looked up from germline, CDR1 is SGHRS and CDR2 is YFSETQ. V shed 2 bases and J shed 2 bases, with 11 bases lying between them. As DNA, the CDR3 is TGCGCCAGCAGCTTTGGCCGGGGGCCCTACAATGAGCAGTTCTTC. Protein sequence: CASSFGRGPYNEQFF.

This clonotype was counted many times. The V call is TRBV5-1, the J call TRBJ2-3; 15 nucleotides agree with TRBD2. The germline CDR1 and CDR2 sequences are SGHRS and YFSETQ. The CDR3 has 16 residues. J was trimmed by 6 bases and V by 5 bases; bases with no gene match: 7. The CDR3 DNA sequence: TGCGCCAGCAGGCCTCCGGGACTAGCGGGGGGCGATACGCAGTATTTT. Translation gives CASRPPGLAGGDTQYF.

The chain employs TRBV30 and TRBJ2-1, with 8 bases aligning to TRBD1. Germline V CDR1 and CDR2: GTSNPN, SVGIG (reference sequence). After removal of 4 bases from V and 1 base from J, the junction contained 6 bases not matched to a gene. This CDR3 region has 15 residues. Here the CDR3 DNA reads TGTGCCTGGACCGAAGGACAGGGATCCTACAATGAGCAGTTCTTC. Protein product: CAWTEGQGSYNEQFF.

This clonotype was found a few times. V is TRBV6-5 and J is TRBJ1-4; 7 bases align to TRBD1. V dropped 5 bases and J dropped 8; count of bases not matched to a gene: 20. Germline loops: CDR1 MNHEY, CDR2 SVGAGI. CDR3 size: 18 residues. CDR3 sequence: CASSTATGRLVLGEKLFF. The CDR3, as DNA: TGTGCCAGCAGTACTGCGACAGGGAGGTTGGTTCTAGGCGAAAAACTGTTTTTT.

The CDR3 bases are TGTGCCAGCAGCTTGGGGACTAGCGGGGGTGATGAGCAGTTCTTC. It encodes CASSLGTSGGDEQFF. V and J are TRBV5-4 and TRBJ2-1; 13 nucleotides match TRBD2. Germline CDR1 SGHNT, CDR2 YYREEE (reference sequence). The CDR3 is 15 amino acids. Trimming took 0 bases from V and 8 from J; bases not matched to a gene: 2.

This clonotype was recorded a few times. The chain uses TRBV4-3 and TRBJ2-1, with a weak D call TRBD2 (6 bases). There are 13 residues in the CDR3. CDR1 is LGHNA, CDR2 YSLEER, per germline. V lost 2 bases to trimming and J lost 15 bases, with 17 bases between them. The CDR3 region is CASSQPGLQKVFF. The CDR3 coding sequence is TGCGCCAGCAGCCAACCGGGACTCCAGAAGGTGTTCTTC.

This clonotype was counted only a few times. CDR3 region: CASSSTGSRQPQHF. The CDR3 DNA reads as TGTGCCAGCAGCTCGACAGGGAGCCGGCAGCCCCAGCATTTT. The chain employs TRBV11-2 and TRBJ1-5, with TRBD1 identical over 7 bases. V was clipped by 4 bases and J by 7 bases; unmatched bases: 7. The CDR3 covers 14 residues. CDR1 is SGHAT, CDR2 FQNNGV, per germline.

V is TRBV30 and J is TRBJ2-5; D unresolved. V lost 2 bases, J lost 5 bases, and 12 bases lay in between. Per the germline V gene, CDR1 is GTSNPN and CDR2 is SVGIG (reference sequence). This CDR3 is built from 13 residues. The CDR3 is CAWSRTVAETQYF. The CDR3 bases are TGTGCCTGGAGTCGGACGGTTGCCGAGACCCAGTACTTC.

This clonotype was recorded many times. The V and J genes are TRBV7-2 and TRBJ2-1; 8 bases map to TRBD2. CDR1 is SGHTA and CDR2 is FQGNSA in the germline V gene. The length of the CDR3 is 16 residues. The V gene end was trimmed by 4 bases and the J gene end by 1 base; junction bases not matched to a gene: 6. CDR3 coding DNA: TGTGCCAGCAGCTCCTCCGGGGGGGGTTCCTACAATGAGCAGTTCTTC. Translation: CASSSSGGGSYNEQFF. The full variable domain, completed using reference TRBV7-2 and TRBJ2-1, is GAGVSQSPSNKVTEKGKDVELRCDPISGHTALYWYRQSLGQGLEFLIYFQGNSAPDKSGLPSDRFSAERTGGSVSTLTIQRTQQEDSAVYLCASSSSGGGSYNEQFFGPGTRLTVL.

This clonotype was seen more than once but under ten times. This chain uses TRBV4-1 with TRBJ1-1; D ambiguous. V was trimmed by 5 bases and J by 0 bases, leaving 16 bases between them. The CDR3 spans 16 residues. Germline V lookup: CDR1 MGHRA, CDR2 YSYEKL. This CDR3 reads CASSFPTLGVNTEAFF. CDR3 nucleotide sequence: TGCGCCAGCAGCTTCCCTACCCTCGGCGTGAACACTGAAGCTTTCTTT.

This clonotype was counted ten times or more. CDR3 in amino acids: CASSYGLANEQFF. For the CDR3, the DNA is TGTGCCAGCAGCTACGGACTAGCAAATGAGCAGTTCTTC. The V gene is TRBV7-2, the J gene TRBJ2-1; 8 bases map to TRBD2. CDR3 length: 13 amino acids. The V segment lost 4 bases and the J segment 7 bases; nucleotides outside the gene matches: 3. Germline CDR1 is SGHTA and CDR2 is FQGNSA.

This clonotype was observed at least ten times. V usage is TRBV20-1 and J usage is TRBJ2-5, with 8 bases lining up with TRBD2. The CDR3 spans 16 residues. With 0 bases clipped from V and 5 bases from J, the junction kept 11 bases outside the gene matches. Germline CDR1 is DFQATT and CDR2 is SNEGSKA (reference sequence). CDR3 in amino acids: CSARDRLAGPKETQYF. The CDR3 coding sequence is TGCAGTGCTAGAGATCGGCTAGCGGGCCCCAAGGAGACCCAGTACTTC.

About this clonotype itself: Being one base from a much bigger clone, this may be a read error. CDR3 in amino acids: CASSYRDSHSHLHF. In nucleotides, the CDR3 is TGTGCCAGCAGTTACAGGGACAGCCATTCACACCTCCACTTT. The chain uses TRBV6-2 or TRBV6-3 and TRBJ1-6; 7 nucleotides match TRBD1. The CDR3 sequence is 14 residues long. Germline loops: CDR1 MNHEY, CDR2 SVGEGT.

This clonotype was found many times. The V call is TRBV3-1, the J call TRBJ1-2; no firm D call. The CDR3 runs 11 residues. Per the germline V gene, CDR1 is LGHDT and CDR2 is YNNKEL (reference sequence). V lost 5 bases and J 11 bases, leaving 12 bases between the germline ends. CDR3 loop: CASSAAQGYTF. CDR3 nucleotides: TGTGCCAGCAGCGCGGCGCAAGGGTACACCTTC.

The chain links TRBV24-1 to TRBJ2-2; D is ambiguous. The CDR3 spans 14 residues. CDR1 and CDR2 (germline): KGHDR, SFDVKD. Trimming took off 12 bases at V and 2 bases at J, with 15 bases between the two ends. The CDR3 coding sequence is TGTGCCGTAAGACAAGGCCAAAACACCGGGGAGCTGTTTTTT. It specifies CAVRQGQNTGELFF.

The chain combines TRBV20-1 with TRBJ1-1, with 7 bases that match TRBD1. Germline CDR1 DFQATT, CDR2 SNEGSKA (reference sequence). J gave up 4 bases and V 4 bases, and 9 bases lay outside the gene matches. The CDR3 spans 14 residues. The CDR3: CSAKRQGILTEAFF. In DNA, the CDR3 is TGCAGTGCTAAACGACAGGGAATTCTCACTGAAGCTTTCTTT.